This passage covers 2 T cell receptor beta chains from one sample sequenced in a study of blood T cell repertoires in COVID-19. TCRdb keeps only in-frame clones here, not all; method: immunoSEQ multiplex PCR. Of 60,000 to 75,000 clones in the sample, about 90% were seen once. Sequenced: peripheral blood. The receptors were gathered from a woman aged 45-65 years with COVID-19, enrolled during active disease.

This sequence joins TRBV12-3 or TRBV12-4 and TRBJ2-1, with a tentative D call TRBD1 (6 bases). The CDR3 is made up of 13 amino acids. V was shortened by 6 bases and J by 7 bases, with 13 bases between the two germline ends. CDR3 bases: TGTGCCAGCAGCTACGATACAGGGAATGAGCAGTTCTTC. It specifies CASSYDTGNEQFF.

The CDR3 nucleotides are TGTGCCAGCAGTTTTGACGGGACTCGCGAGCAGTACTTC. Translating gives CASSFDGTREQYF. The chain couples TRBV28 to TRBJ2-7; a possible D gene is TRBD2 (6 bases). CDR1 is MDHEN, CDR2 SYDVKM, per germline. The length of the CDR3 is 13 residues. Trimming left V 3 bases short and J 6 bases short, with 12 bases between.